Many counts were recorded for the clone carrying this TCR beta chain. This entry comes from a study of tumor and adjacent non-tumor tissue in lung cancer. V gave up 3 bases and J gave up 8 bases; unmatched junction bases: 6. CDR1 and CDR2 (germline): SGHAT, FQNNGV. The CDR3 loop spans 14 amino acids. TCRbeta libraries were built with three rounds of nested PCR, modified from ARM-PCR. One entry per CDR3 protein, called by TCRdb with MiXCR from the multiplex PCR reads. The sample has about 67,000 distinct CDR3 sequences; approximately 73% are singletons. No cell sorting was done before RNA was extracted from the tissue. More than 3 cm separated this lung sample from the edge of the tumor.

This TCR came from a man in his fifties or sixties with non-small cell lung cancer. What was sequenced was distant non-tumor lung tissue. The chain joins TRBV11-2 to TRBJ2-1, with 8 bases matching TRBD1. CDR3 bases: TGTGCCAGCAGCTTCAGGGGGCAGCCCGATGAGCAGTTCTTC. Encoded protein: CASSFRGQPDEQFF.